The 28 T cell receptor beta chains below all came from one sample that was sequenced in a study of T cells in Graves' hyperthyroidism and ophthalmopathy. What was amplified from RNA transcripts were TCR beta CDR3 regions. The HTBI primer set was used in a first-round RT-PCR of the TCR CDR3. TCRdb ran MiXCR on the multiplex PCR reads and lists one entry per CDR3 protein. The sample carries fewer than 650,000 distinct CDR3 sequences, approximately 14% recorded once. Sequenced: blood. The receptor source for this set is a woman younger than 45 with Graves' hyperthyroidism that later progressed to Graves' ophthalmopathy.

This clonotype was picked up many times. V gene TRBV20-1 combines with J gene TRBJ2-2; D tentatively reads TRBD1 or TRBD2 (5 bases each). V was cut by 0 bases and J by 4 bases, with 18 bases left in between. This CDR3 spans 17 amino acids. CDR1 is DFQATT and CDR2 is SNEGSKA in the germline V gene (reference sequence). The CDR3 loop is CSARDLRDAGPTGELFF. CDR3 bases: TGCAGTGCTAGAGACTTGAGGGACGCAGGGCCCACCGGGGAGCTGTTTTTT.

This clonotype was counted many times. V is TRBV18 and J is TRBJ1-5; 10 bases align to TRBD1. With 8 bases clipped from V and 2 bases from J, the junction kept 6 bases outside the gene matches. This CDR3 has 15 amino acids. Germline values: CDR1 KGHSH, CDR2 LQKENI. The CDR3 protein is CASSSGTGGNQPQHF. In DNA, the CDR3 is TGTGCCAGCAGTAGCGGGACAGGGGGCAATCAGCCCCAGCATTTT.

This clonotype occurred many times. The CDR3 here is CASSLDQSRAHEQYF. In DNA, the CDR3 is TGTGCCAGCAGCTTAGATCAGAGCAGGGCCCACGAGCAGTACTTC. The J gene is TRBJ2-7, the V gene TRBV11-2; possibly TRBD1 for D (5 bases). Germline CDR1 reads SGHAT; CDR2 reads FQNNGV. The CDR3 is 15 amino acids. The V end lost 0 bases, the J end lost 5 bases, and 14 bases lay between the germline ends. The entire variable domain, with the rest obtained from reference TRBV11-2 and TRBJ2-7, is as follows: EAGVAQSPRYKIIEKRQSVAFWCNPISGHATLYWYQQILGQGPKLLIQFQNNGVVDDSQLPKDRFSAERLKGVDSTLKIQPAKLEDSAVYLCASSLDQSRAHEQYFGPGTRLTVT.

The chain joins TRBV9 to TRBJ2-3, with a weak D call TRBD2 (5 bases). CDR3 length: 14 amino acids. V was pared by 0 bases and J by 2 bases, with 7 bases between. The germline V gene has CDR1 SGDLS and CDR2 YYNGEE. The chain's CDR3 is CASSVGGFTDTQYF. The DNA for the CDR3 is TGTGCCAGCAGCGTAGGCGGGTTCACAGATACGCAGTATTTT.

This clonotype was observed many times. V and J are TRBV7-9 and TRBJ2-7; unclear D gene. This CDR3 contains 14 residues. V was trimmed by 0 bases and J by 0 bases, leaving 6 bases between them. CDR1 SEHNR and CDR2 FQNEAQ come from the germline V gene (reference sequence). The CDR3, as DNA: TGTGCCAGCAGCTTAGCCGAAGCCTCCTACGAGCAGTACTTC. Translation: CASSLAEASYEQYF.

This chain connects TRBV11-2 to TRBJ2-7, with 9 bases lining up with TRBD2. The trim removed 5 bases at V and 6 bases at J, leaving 8 bases unmatched. CDR3 size: 14 residues. The germline V gene encodes CDR1 SGHAT and CDR2 FQNNGV. This CDR3 is CASSMGLAVREQYF. As DNA, the CDR3 is TGTGCCAGCAGCATGGGACTAGCTGTCCGCGAGCAGTACTTC.

Many counts were recorded for this clonotype. The chain combines TRBV7-3 with TRBJ2-5, with D possibly being TRBD2 (5 bases). Trimming took 0 bases from V and 4 from J, leaving 12 bases between them. The CDR3 totals 15 residues. Germline-derived CDR1 and CDR2 are SGHTA and FQGTGA. CDR3 in DNA: TGTGCCAGCAGCTTAACGTCGGTGGGGAGAGAGACCCAGTACTTC. This gives the protein CASSLTSVGRETQYF.

This clonotype has a handful of counts. The chain links TRBV6-2 or TRBV6-3 to TRBJ1-3, with D possibly matching TRBD1 (6 bases). Germline V lookup: CDR1 MNHEY, CDR2 SVGEGT. V was clipped by 4 bases and J by 4 bases, with 11 bases between them. This CDR3 has 14 amino acids. CDR3 region: CASSSQGIGNTIYF. The CDR3 DNA reads as TGTGCCAGCAGTTCACAGGGTATCGGAAACACCATATATTTT.

This clonotype showed up many times. This CDR3 is CASSFVAGPSTDTQYF. CDR3 sequence (DNA): TGTGCCAGCAGCTTCGTAGCGGGGCCTAGCACAGATACGCAGTATTTT. J is TRBJ2-3 and V is TRBV7-9; 8 bases are shared with TRBD2. The J segment lost 0 bases and the V segment lost 3 bases, leaving 5 bases of the junction unmatched. The length of the CDR3 is 16 residues. In germline, CDR1 is SEHNR, CDR2 FQNEAQ (reference sequence).

This clonotype occurred many times. This sequence joins TRBV11-2 and TRBJ1-3; no definite D call. The V and J ends lost 4 bases and 4 bases respectively, with 5 bases between them. The germline V gene encodes CDR1 SGHAT and CDR2 FQNNGV. This CDR3 contains 12 residues. The chain's CDR3 is CASSSAGNTIYF. Written as DNA, the CDR3 is TGTGCCAGCAGCTCAGCCGGAAACACCATATATTTT.

This clonotype has ten or more counts. This may come from a read error, since a much larger clone is one base off. V gene TRBV27 combines with J gene TRBJ1-1, with D hard to call. Trimming pared 2 bases from V and 6 bases from J, leaving 10 bases between. This CDR3 is 13 amino acids long. Germline CDR1 reads MNHEY; CDR2 reads SMNVEV (reference sequence). The DNA of the CDR3 is TGTGCCAGCAGTTTAGCAGTTAACGCTGAAGCTTTCTTT. The encoded protein is CASSLAVNAEAFF.

Concerning this clonotype: Given a much more abundant clone one base away, this may be a read error. The chain combines TRBV29-1 with TRBJ1-2; D may be TRBD1 (5 bases). The V gene lost 0 bases and the J gene lost 7 bases, with 18 bases spanning the gap. The CDR3 spans 15 residues. Germline V CDR1 and CDR2: SQVTM, ANQGSEA. The CDR3 here is CSVEDFGSGGTGYTF. The CDR3 DNA sequence: TGCAGCGTTGAAGATTTCGGCTCTGGGGGGACTGGCTACACCTTC.

This clonotype appeared a few times. CDR3 amino acids: CAWSVQGRTDTQYF. CDR3 nucleotides: TGTGCCTGGAGTGTACAGGGTCGCACAGATACGCAGTATTTT. This chain uses TRBV30 with TRBJ2-3; D perhaps matches TRBD1 (6 bases). This CDR3 is 14 amino acids long. The germline V gene encodes CDR1 GTSNPN and CDR2 SVGIG (reference sequence). Trimming left V 0 bases short and J 1 base short, with 8 bases between.

This clonotype has a handful of counts. A read error may be the cause here, since a much bigger clone is one base away. The chain carries TRBV5-6 and TRBJ1-4, with D perhaps TRBD1 (6 bases). Trimming took 4 bases from V and 0 from J, leaving 10 bases between them. This CDR3 is 15 amino acids long. Germline lookup yields CDR1 SGHDT and CDR2 YYEEEE. In DNA, the CDR3 is TGTGCCAGCAGCCCCACAGGGCCAACTAATGAAAAACTGTTTTTT. Translating gives CASSPTGPTNEKLFF.

This clonotype occurred many times. The CDR3 region is CASSPHPTVEPQHF. The CDR3 DNA follows: TGTGCCAGCAGTCCTCACCCGACCGTGGAGCCCCAGCATTTT. The chain has TRBV27 and TRBJ1-5; D is uncertain. CDR3 length: 14 residues. Per germline, CDR1 MNHEY and CDR2 SMNVEV (reference sequence). The ends were cut back, 5 bases at V and 8 bases at J, with 16 bases in the middle.

This clonotype occurred many times. CDR3: CASGPRDLRYGYTF. The CDR3 DNA follows: TGTGCCAGTGGTCCCCGAGACTTACGATATGGCTACACCTTC. The chain links TRBV19 to TRBJ1-2; no definite D call. Per the germline V gene, CDR1 is LNHDA and CDR2 is SQIVND (reference sequence). V dropped 8 bases and J dropped 5 bases, with 18 bases sitting between them. The CDR3 extends over 14 amino acids. The full variable domain, completed using reference TRBV19 and TRBJ1-2, is DGGITQSPKYLFRKEGQNVTLSCEQNLNHDAMYWYRQDPGQGLRLIYYSQIVNDFQKGDIAEGYSVSREKKESFPLTVTSAQKNPTAFYLCASGPRDLRYGYTFGSGTRLTVV.

The genes are TRBV6-6 and TRBJ2-1; D not resolved. Trimming left V 2 bases short and J 8 bases short, with 13 bases between. CDR3 length equals 14 residues. Germline values: CDR1 MNHNY, CDR2 SVGAGI (reference sequence). DNA for the CDR3: TGTGCCAGCAGTTACCACCCTGCCTCCGATGAGCAGTTCTTC. It specifies CASSYHPASDEQFF.

There are many counts of this clonotype. The chain has TRBV9 and TRBJ2-1, with 12 nucleotides matching TRBD2. CDR3 length equals 14 residues. J was trimmed by 8 bases and V by 3 bases; bases with no gene match: 3. Germline V gene data show CDR1 as SGDLS and CDR2 as YYNGEE. This CDR3 is CASSALAGGDEQFF. For the CDR3, the DNA is TGTGCCAGCAGCGCACTAGCGGGAGGAGATGAGCAGTTCTTC.

As for this clonotype: This could be a read error, since a much larger clone is one nucleotide away. The CDR3 protein is CASSGTDSRYEQCF. DNA of the CDR3: TGTGCCAGCTCAGGGACAGATTCACGCTACGAGCAGTGCTTC. J is TRBJ2-7 and V is TRBV28, with 7 bases identical to TRBD1. The germline gives CDR1 MDHEN, CDR2 SYDVKM. This CDR3 contains 14 residues.

This clonotype appeared many times. V and J are TRBV12-5 and TRBJ1-6; D remains ambiguous. The germline gives CDR1 LGHNT, CDR2 FRNRAP. This CDR3 has 13 amino acids. V lost 7 bases and J 6 bases, leaving 10 bases between the germline ends. The CDR3 region has the DNA TGTGCTAGTGCGGGAGGGAGTAATTCACCCCTCCACTTT. Its translation: CASAGGSNSPLHF.

V is TRBV7-2 and J is TRBJ2-2; D is ambiguous. Trimming removed 4 bases from V and 8 bases from J, with 8 bases in between. The CDR3 runs 12 residues. Germline CDR1 SGHTA, CDR2 FQGNSA. This CDR3 is CASSSFGGELFF. Here the CDR3 DNA reads TGTGCCAGCAGCTCCTTCGGAGGGGAGCTGTTTTTT.

This clonotype was seen at least ten times. The rearrangement uses TRBV11-3 and TRBJ1-2; weak D call: TRBD1 (6 bases). CDR3 length: 15 residues. CDR1 is SGHNT and CDR2 is YENEEA in the germline V gene. With 5 bases removed from V and 0 bases from J, the gap between germline ends came to 13 bases. The CDR3 region has the DNA TGTGCCAGCAGCCCCTCACAGGGCGCTAACTATGGCTACACCTTC. Translated, it gives CASSPSQGANYGYTF.

Many counts were recorded for this clonotype. V usage is TRBV24-1 and J usage is TRBJ2-1; D possibly corresponds to TRBD2 (6 bases). The CDR3 is 15 amino acids. Trimming cost V 4 bases and J 4 bases, with 13 bases left between them. Germline V gene data show CDR1 as KGHDR and CDR2 as SFDVKD. The CDR3 DNA is TGTGCCACCAGTGAACACAGGACTATATACAATGAGCAGTTCTTC. Protein: CATSEHRTIYNEQFF.

This clonotype has ten or more counts. V and J are TRBV12-3 or TRBV12-4 and TRBJ1-1; D remains ambiguous. V lost 0 bases and J 10 bases, leaving 9 bases between the germline ends. The CDR3 is 12 residues long. The CDR3 loop reads CASSLAGKGAFF. The CDR3 DNA is TGTGCCAGCAGTTTAGCGGGGAAGGGAGCTTTCTTT.

Of note for this clonotype: Possible read error: a much larger clone is one base away. The V call is TRBV6-2 or TRBV6-3, the J call TRBJ2-5, with 12 bases aligning to TRBD2. CDR3 size: 16 residues. Per germline, CDR1 MNHEY and CDR2 SVGEGT. The CDR3 sequence: CASSYSPSGRAETEYF. CDR3 nucleotides: TGTGCCAGCAGTTACTCCCCTAGCGGGAGGGCGGAGACCGAGTACTTC.

This clonotype was counted ten times or more. The genes are TRBV6-1 and TRBJ1-2; tentatively, D is TRBD1 (5 bases). CDR1 is MNHNS and CDR2 is SASEGT in the germline V gene. This CDR3 contains 14 residues. V lost 3 bases and J lost 5, with 13 bases in between. CDR3 nucleotides: TGTGCCAGCAGTGATGACCCCCGGGGGTATGGCTACACCTTC. Its protein is CASSDDPRGYGYTF.

The table lists this clonotype with many counts. J is TRBJ1-1 and V is TRBV6-1; no definite D call. Germline-derived CDR1 and CDR2 are MNHNS and SASEGT. The CDR3 has 13 residues. The V end lost 4 bases, the J end lost 1 base, and 7 bases lay between the germline ends. The CDR3 nucleotides are TGTGCCAGCAGTGTTAATCCGAACACTGAAGCTTTCTTT. Its translation: CASSVNPNTEAFF.

This clonotype has only a few counts. The V gene is TRBV5-1, the J gene TRBJ2-3; 8 bases map to TRBD2. J lost 2 bases, V lost 3 bases, and 5 bases had no gene match. The germline V gene encodes CDR1 SGHRS and CDR2 YFSETQ. The CDR3 length is 15 residues. This CDR3 reads CASSSGGDLTDTQYF. The CDR3 region has the DNA TGCGCCAGCAGCTCCGGGGGGGACCTCACAGATACGCAGTATTTT.